This record covers a single TCR beta chain. The target of this receptor is not known. No base quality values were provided; no much bigger clone lies one nucleotide off. This sample was included in a study of technical replicates of blood from several donors (dated by TCRdb to the late 2010s). Libraries were made using the immunoSEQ multiplex PCR assay. TCRdb obtained this table from immuneACCESS and retained in-frame rearrangements with V and J assigned. These tables miss some clones; where compared with another copy, unresolved V genes account for less than half of the shortfall, and the remainder is unexplained. For this sample there are 75,000 to 100,000 clones; just under 95% appear just once. 0.2% to 0.3% of the sample is in the top ten clones. From the cysteine through the phenylalanine, the CDR3 covers 19 amino acids. The retained sequence is limited to the CDR3, 57 bases, with the frame set at the first base. V has 6 bases trimmed and J has 8 bases trimmed; junction bases matching no gene number 20. CDR1 and CDR2 are drawn from the germline V gene: ENHRY, SYGVKD.

The clonotype was recovered from a human donor in good health. Sequenced: T cells isolated from PBMCs. The sequence links TRBV10-3 to TRBJ1-6; TRBD1 fits 9 bases in the junction. The nucleotide sequence reads TGTGCCATCAGAGGAACCTCAACAGGGGGCGCGGCAGTCTATTCACCCCTCCACTTT. This encodes CAIRGTSTGGAAVYSPLHF.